A selection of T cell receptor beta chains follows, all from one sample in a study of blood T cell repertoires in COVID-19. This table comes from immunoSEQ multiplex PCR, and its TCRdb copy is limited to in-frame clones, with some not included. The table shows roughly 40,000 clones, with 60% to 85% occurring only once. Sequenced material: peripheral blood. These TCRs come from an elderly woman with acute or convalescent COVID-19. The CDR3 runs from the conserved cysteine through the conserved F or W. D genes are given only for firm matches. A row's size may be missing; if present it is once, few, many or a size class.

.,.,TRBJ2-1,TRBV19,CASTRGAEINEQFF,TGTGCCAGTACCCGGGGGGCAGAAATCAATGAGCAGTTCTTC
.,once,TRBJ2-1,TRBV11-1,CASSLALEGQYNEQFF,TGTGCCAGCAGCTTAGCCTTAGAAGGACAGTACAATGAGCAGTTCTTC
TRBD1,.,TRBJ2-1,TRBV27,CASIPRPDRENNEQFF,TGTGCCAGCATTCCCCGGCCGGACAGGGAAAACAATGAGCAGTTCTTC
TRBD2,.,TRBJ2-3,TRBV28,CASSPGTNTDTQYF,TGTGCCAGCAGCCCTGGGACTAACACAGATACGCAGTATTTT
TRBD2,.,TRBJ2-1,TRBV3-1/TRBV3-2,CASSQVLSGKRGEQFF,TGTGCCAGCAGTCAAGTTCTTAGCGGGAAACGGGGTGAGCAGTTCTTC
TRBD1,once,TRBJ2-7,TRBV5-6,CASSFPGQGYEQYF,TGTGCCAGCAGCTTCCCGGGACAGGGCTACGAGCAGTACTTC
TRBD1,few,TRBJ1-3,TRBV24-1,CATSDSGGSTIYF,TGTGCCACCAGTGATTCAGGGGGAAGCACCATATATTTT
.,.,TRBJ1-4,TRBV5-1,CASSPGTLNEKLFF,TGCGCCAGCAGCCCCGGGACACTTAATGAAAAACTGTTTTTT
TRBD1,.,TRBJ2-4,TRBV6-6,CASSYSTQGAINIQYF,TGTGCCAGCAGTTACTCGACACAGGGGGCGATTAACATTCAGTACTTC
.,.,TRBJ2-2,TRBV7-2,CASSLGTIPNTGELFF,TGTGCCAGCAGCTTAGGGACTATCCCGAACACCGGGGAGCTGTTTTTT
.,.,TRBJ1-3,TRBV19,CASSHWGGQNTIYF,TGTGCCAGTAGTCACTGGGGAGGTCAAAACACCATATATTTT
.,.,TRBJ1-1,TRBV9,CASSGRDNLNTEAFF,TGTGCCAGCAGCGGTAGGGACAACCTGAACACTGAAGCTTTCTTT
.,.,TRBJ1-2,TRBV27,CASSSFPPRAGGYTF,TGTGCCAGCAGTTCCTTCCCCCCTCGGGCGGGAGGCTACACCTTC
.,.,TRBJ2-7,TRBV7-9,CASSLGLDPYSTYEQYF,TGTGCCAGCAGCTTAGGGCTAGACCCCTACTCCACCTACGAGCAGTACTTC
.,.,TRBJ2-1,TRBV27,CASIPGDRGDEQFF,TGTGCCAGCATCCCCGGGGATCGGGGAGATGAGCAGTTCTTC